This T cell receptor beta chain is drawn from a study of shared clonotypes between healthy human individuals. Study context: Used for every donor were three CD4 naive, three CD4 memory, two CD8 naive and one CD8 memory plate.

V lost 4 bases and J lost 0; bases outside the gene matches: 9. Germline V gene sequence: CDR1 SGHRS, CDR2 YFSETQ. This CDR3 has 19 residues. CD45RA+ naive and CD45RA-negative memory subsets were separated from CD4+ cells. As to this clone: Its cognate antigen is unknown.

Study findings and constraints: Sharing across four donors was highest in naive CD4 (around 5%) and lowest in memory CD8 (roughly 0.4%).

Genomic DNA of every subset was divided equally among multiple immunoSEQ plates. Data came from immunoSEQ multiplex PCR; TCRdb stores just in-frame clones and leaves some out. The sample includes more than 2,000,000 clones, 90% to 95% seen only once; the top ten take about 0.13%. The TCR originated in a man aged 18 to 30 in good health. Sequenced sample: naive CD4+ T cells sorted from blood. Subset of the sample: CD45RA+ positively selected. The rearrangement links TRBV5-1 to TRBJ2-1; 14 nucleotides align to TRBD2. Here the CDR3 DNA reads TGCGCCAGCAGCCCGACTAGCGGGAGGGGTACATACTCCTACAATGAGCAGTTCTTC. The encoded protein is CASSPTSGRGTYSYNEQFF.